The sequence of this TCR beta chain was determined in a study of neurological immune-mediated disorders. Study results and limitations: No CDR3 amino acid sequences recurred among expanded clones across subjects, suggesting private repertoires in all groups. A possible signature was seen in one related-CDR3 cluster, into which phylogenetic grouping placed the repertoires of 18 of 34 multiple sclerosis patients.

This CDR3 spans 12 amino acids. Per the germline V gene, CDR1 is DFQATT and CDR2 is SNEGSKA (reference sequence). V lost 3 bases to trimming and J lost 3 bases, with 9 bases between them. This clonotype was observed a few times. Its antigen remains unidentified. Given a much more abundant clone one base away, this may be a read error. 2 million PBMCs stored at -80 C were the source of the unsorted libraries. cDNA was made by 5'RACE with 10-nucleotide random UMIs. TCRdb called the 5' RACE reads again in MiXCR, with one record for every CDR3 protein. The table lists fewer than 80,000 distinct CDR3 sequences, 4% to 6% of them singletons.

The TCR originated in a woman aged 45-65 years with multiple sclerosis. The sample taken for sequencing was PBMCs. The chain couples TRBV20-1 to TRBJ2-7, with unresolved D. The CDR3, as DNA: TGCAGTGCTAGGGGAAAGTTCTACGAGCAGTACTTC. Protein sequence: CSARGKFYEQYF.